The source of this T cell receptor (beta chain) is a study of T cell responses to AZD1222 COVID-19 vaccine. Study-level points and caveats: Among the donors, most were white British and more were female, and clonal diversity was possibly underestimated.

The CDR3 is 14 amino acids. With V trimmed by 4 bases and J by 3 bases, 2 bases remained unmatched. Germline CDR1 and CDR2: MDHEN and SYDVKM. Assay used: immunoSEQ multiplex PCR; TCRdb lists only in-frame clones, some missing. The sample consists of about 140,000 clones, around nine tenths of them appearing once. This clone was recorded only once. Its antigen is not identified. This chain joins TRBV28 and TRBJ2-7, with 11 nucleotides matching TRBD1. The sample in question was peripheral blood, obtained on day 0 of AZD1222 vaccination. The source is an adult in good health. The CDR3 protein is CASSWDRGVYEQYF. The CDR3 DNA follows: TGTGCCAGCAGTTGGGACAGGGGGGTCTACGAGCAGTACTTC.